These 27 T cell receptor beta chains came from one sample sequenced in a study of blood T cell repertoires in COVID-19. Data came from immunoSEQ multiplex PCR; TCRdb stores just in-frame clones and leaves some out. The table has over 150,000 clones, over 75% seen once; the top ten hold roughly 0.62%. The sequencing input was peripheral blood. The origin of the receptors is a man aged 60 to 75 with COVID-19, enrolled during active disease.

This clone was seen once. The chain has TRBV7-8 and TRBJ2-5; TRBD2 matches at 9 bases. The length of the CDR3 is 14 residues. Germline V gene data show CDR1 as SGHVS and CDR2 as FQNEAQ. J was trimmed by 1 base and V by 6 bases; bases with no gene match: 3. This CDR3 is CASRLAGLQETQYF. As DNA, the CDR3 is TGTGCCAGCAGACTAGCGGGCCTCCAAGAGACCCAGTACTTC. The full variable domain, in which reference TRBV7-8 and TRBJ2-5 provide the parts outside the CDR3, is GAGVSQSPRYKVAKRGQDVALRCDPISGHVSLFWYQQALGQGPEFLTYFQNEAQLDKSGLPSDRFFAERPEGSVSTLKIQRTQQEDSAVYLCASRLAGLQETQYFGPGTRLLVL.

The chain recombines TRBV7-8 with TRBJ1-1; unclear D gene. The CDR3 has 15 amino acids. Germline assignment: CDR1 SGHVS and CDR2 FQNEAQ. V lost 0 bases and J lost 4, with 12 bases in between. DNA of the CDR3: TGTGCCAGCAGCTTAGCGGCCCTACGAGGCACTGAAGCTTTCTTT. Protein: CASSLAALRGTEAFF. The variable domain in full, completed from reference TRBV7-8 and TRBJ1-1, reads GAGVSQSPRYKVAKRGQDVALRCDPISGHVSLFWYQQALGQGPEFLTYFQNEAQLDKSGLPSDRFFAERPEGSVSTLKIQRTQQEDSAVYLCASSLAALRGTEAFFGQGTRLTVV.

This chain uses TRBV29-1 with TRBJ2-4, with 8 positions matching TRBD1. Trimming removed 4 bases from V and 6 bases from J; junction bases left unmatched: 8. Germline CDR1 and CDR2: SQVTM and ANQGSEA. The CDR3 is 14 amino acids. The CDR3 DNA reads as TGCAGCGTTGGTTCTGGACAGGGTAGAAACATTCAGTACTTC. This sequence encodes CSVGSGQGRNIQYF.

The chain combines TRBV6-5 with TRBJ2-1; 7 bases align to TRBD1. Germline loops: CDR1 MNHEY, CDR2 SVGAGI. Trimming took 5 bases from V and 2 from J; bases not matched to a gene: 6. The length of the CDR3 is 15 residues. The CDR3 DNA reads as TGTGCCAGCAGTATGACCGGGACAGCCTACAATGAGCAGTTCTTC. This codes for CASSMTGTAYNEQFF.

The chain joins TRBV7-9 to TRBJ2-2, with 8 nucleotides matching TRBD1. J gave up 3 bases and V 4 bases, and 10 bases lay outside the gene matches. The CDR3 is made up of 17 amino acids. The germline gives CDR1 SEHNR, CDR2 FQNEAQ (reference sequence). The CDR3 nucleotides read TGTGCCAGCAGCTATAAATACAGGGGGGAGGACACCGGGGAGCTGTTTTTT. Translation: CASSYKYRGEDTGELFF.

The chain links TRBV6-5 to TRBJ1-4; a possible D gene is TRBD1 (5 bases). The CDR3 contains 14 residues. The V gene's germline CDR1 is MNHEY and CDR2 SVGAGI. The V and J ends lost 4 bases and 4 bases respectively, with 10 bases between them. The DNA for the CDR3 is TGTGCCAGCAGTTCCGGGACTGGTAATGAAAAACTGTTTTTT. As protein: CASSSGTGNEKLFF.

This rearrangement joins TRBV6-5 to TRBJ1-2; TRBD1 agrees at 10 bases. V lost 10 bases to trimming and J lost 8 bases; unmatched junction nucleotides: 16. The germline gives CDR1 MNHEY, CDR2 SVGAGI. The CDR3 totals 15 residues. CDR3 in amino acids: CATGRTGGDLGGYTF. The CDR3 DNA follows: TGTGCCACCGGAAGGACAGGGGGGGACCTGGGAGGCTACACCTTC.

This clone was found a few times. V is TRBV4-1 and J is TRBJ2-5, with TRBD2 matching over 10 bases. The CDR3 length is 16 residues. Germline V gives CDR1 MGHRA, CDR2 YSYEKL. Trimming at V came to 4 bases and at J to 5 bases, leaving 10 bases not matched to a gene. The CDR3 loop reads CASSLPSGGAEETQYF. The CDR3, as DNA: TGCGCCAGCAGCCTCCCGAGCGGGGGGGCGGAGGAGACCCAGTACTTC.

The V gene is TRBV5-4, the J gene TRBJ2-2; 7 nucleotides agree with TRBD1. This CDR3 is built from 15 residues. J gave up 1 base and V 4 bases, and 4 bases lay outside the gene matches. The germline CDR1 and CDR2 sequences are SGHNT and YYREEE (reference sequence). The CDR3 DNA sequence: TGTGCCAGCAGCCCGAGGACAGGGAACACCGGGGAGCTGTTTTTT. Its protein is CASSPRTGNTGELFF.

The rearrangement uses TRBV7-2 and TRBJ2-7, with D possibly being TRBD1 (5 bases). The CDR3 is 12 residues long. Germline CDR1 and CDR2: SGHTA and FQGNSA. V dropped 5 bases and J dropped 7 bases, with 12 bases sitting between them. The CDR3 DNA sequence: TGTGCCAGCAGCGATCAGGGTTGGGAGCAGTACTTC. This translates into CASSDQGWEQYF.

The V and J genes are TRBV19 and TRBJ2-5; D unclear. The CDR3 spans 13 residues. Germline V gene data show CDR1 as LNHDA and CDR2 as SQIVND (reference sequence). With 4 bases removed from V and 1 base from J, the gap between germline ends came to 7 bases. CDR3 nucleotide sequence: TGTGCCAGTAGTACGCGAGGCCAAGAGACCCAGTACTTC. Protein product: CASSTRGQETQYF.

The genes are TRBV6-6 and TRBJ1-1; 9 nucleotides match TRBD1. The junction had 8 bases not matched to a gene; V was cut back by 5 bases and J by 7 bases. Per germline, CDR1 MNHNY and CDR2 SVGAGI (reference sequence). The CDR3 spans 14 residues. The CDR3 protein is CASSHGTGTVEAFF. For the CDR3, the DNA is TGTGCCAGCAGTCACGGGACAGGGACCGTTGAAGCTTTCTTT.

This chain uses TRBV6-5 with TRBJ1-3; no clear D. The length of the CDR3 is 12 residues. The V end lost 6 bases, the J end lost 1 base, and 4 bases lay between the germline ends. Germline lookup yields CDR1 MNHEY and CDR2 SVGAGI. The CDR3 is CASRSSGNTIYF. CDR3 nucleotide sequence: TGTGCCAGCAGGAGTTCTGGAAACACCATATATTTT.

This clone has only one observation. The genes are TRBV27 and TRBJ1-3; the match to TRBD1 covers 10 bases. The junction had 11 bases not matched to a gene; V was cut back by 6 bases and J by 0 bases. The CDR3 consists of 18 residues. Germline CDR1 reads MNHEY; CDR2 reads SMNVEV (reference sequence). This CDR3 reads CASRKLGQGESSGNTIYF. CDR3 coding DNA: TGTGCCAGCAGGAAACTAGGACAGGGGGAAAGCTCTGGAAACACCATATATTTT.

This chain joins TRBV5-8 and TRBJ2-1; D is perhaps TRBD1 (5 bases). This CDR3 comprises 16 residues. Germline lookup yields CDR1 SGHTS and CDR2 YDEGEE. Trimming took off 7 bases at V and 5 bases at J, with 22 bases between the two ends. The CDR3 nucleotides read TGTGCCAGCCGCCGTTATCAGACAGTATCGCACAATGAGCAGTTCTTC. It specifies CASRRYQTVSHNEQFF.

The V call is TRBV5-4, the J call TRBJ1-1; D call uncertain. In germline, CDR1 is SGHNT, CDR2 YYREEE (reference sequence). With 1 base removed from V and 9 bases from J, the gap between germline ends came to 16 bases. This CDR3 is 14 amino acids long. This chain's CDR3 is CASSLWGGGNQAFF. DNA for the CDR3: TGTGCCAGCAGCTTGTGGGGTGGAGGGAACCAAGCTTTCTTT.

This clone was recorded a few times. The chain joins TRBV19 to TRBJ1-4; the D is unclear. The germline V gene has CDR1 LNHDA and CDR2 SQIVND (reference sequence). V shed 3 bases and J shed 0 bases, with 8 bases lying between them. The CDR3 covers 15 residues. CDR3 sequence: CASSIFSTTNEKLFF. DNA of the CDR3: TGTGCCAGTAGTATCTTTAGCACAACTAATGAAAAACTGTTTTTT.

This chain uses TRBV6-5 with TRBJ1-1; D gene ambiguous. V was clipped by 5 bases and J by 5 bases, with 18 bases between them. This CDR3 spans 15 amino acids. CDR1 is MNHEY, CDR2 SVGAGI, per germline. CDR3 nucleotides: TGTGCCAGCAGTACGAATAGCCCTAGAGGGACTGAAGCTTTCTTT. Translation gives CASSTNSPRGTEAFF.

This chain joins TRBV9 and TRBJ2-2; 9 bases align to TRBD1. V lost 5 bases to trimming and J lost 8 bases; unmatched junction nucleotides: 13. This CDR3 spans 16 amino acids. Germline V gene sequence: CDR1 SGDLS, CDR2 YYNGEE. The CDR3 is CASSDWGQGPKGELFF. CDR3 sequence (DNA): TGTGCCAGCAGTGACTGGGGACAGGGTCCCAAGGGGGAGCTGTTTTTT.

The chain is built from TRBV27 and TRBJ1-1, with D possibly being TRBD1 (5 bases). Germline CDR1 reads MNHEY; CDR2 reads SMNVEV (reference sequence). The CDR3 runs 15 residues. V lost 10 bases, J lost 0 bases, and 18 bases lay in between. As DNA, the CDR3 is TGTGCCACCAAACGGGGGGGGATAATGAACACTGAAGCTTTCTTT. Translated, it gives CATKRGGIMNTEAFF.

The table lists this clone with a few counts. The J gene is TRBJ1-5, the V gene TRBV27; the match to TRBD1 covers 8 bases. V gave up 2 bases and J gave up 4 bases; unmatched junction bases: 1. The CDR3 is 14 amino acids. Germline-derived CDR1 and CDR2 are MNHEY and SMNVEV (reference sequence). CDR3 amino acids: CASSLTGGNQPQHF. In DNA form, the CDR3 reads TGTGCCAGCAGTTTAACAGGGGGGAATCAGCCCCAGCATTTT.

This clone turned up a few times. Written as DNA, the CDR3 is TGTGCCAGCAGCCAAGATTTAGGACAGGGGACCCATCTTTCCTACGAGCAGTACTTC. Its translation: CASSQDLGQGTHLSYEQYF. The chain is built from TRBV3-1 (or the pseudogene TRBV3-2) and TRBJ2-7; 9 nucleotides match TRBD1. The CDR3 covers 19 residues. J was trimmed by 1 base and V by 0 bases; bases with no gene match: 13. CDR1 is LGHDT, CDR2 YNNKEL, per germline (reference sequence).

The chain joins TRBV6-5 to TRBJ2-2, with 7 bases aligning to TRBD2. The CDR3 loop spans 12 amino acids. V lost 10 bases and J lost 6; bases outside the gene matches: 5. Germline V gene data show CDR1 as MNHEY and CDR2 as SVGAGI. Written as DNA, the CDR3 is TGTGCCATTAAGGGAGGGCCCGGGGAGCTGTTTTTT. It is translated as CAIKGGPGELFF.

This clone has a single count. The CDR3 reads CASSRREAGSANNSPLHF. CDR3 in DNA: TGTGCCAGCAGCCGCAGGGAGGCAGGGAGTGCGAATAATTCACCCCTCCACTTT. The chain recombines TRBV4-2 with TRBJ1-6, with D perhaps TRBD1 (5 bases). V lost 4 bases, J lost 5 bases, and 21 bases lay in between. Germline CDR1 and CDR2: LGHNA and YNFKEQ. This CDR3 contains 18 residues.

The chain uses TRBV7-6 and TRBJ1-6, with a tentative D call TRBD1 (5 bases). CDR3 length: 15 residues. Germline V gene sequence: CDR1 SGHVS, CDR2 FNYEAQ. Trimming left V 5 bases short and J 6 bases short, with 14 bases between. DNA of the CDR3: TGTGCCAGCAGCGCGACATCAGGGTTTAATTCACCCCTCCACTTT. Protein product: CASSATSGFNSPLHF.

The chain employs TRBV9 and TRBJ2-3, with TRBD1 matching 7 bases. Germline lookup yields CDR1 SGDLS and CDR2 YYNGEE. This CDR3 has 16 amino acids. V was clipped by 2 bases and J by 0 bases; unmatched bases: 6. The CDR3 is CASSVEGAASTDTQYF. In DNA form, the CDR3 reads TGTGCCAGCAGCGTCGAGGGGGCAGCTAGCACAGATACGCAGTATTTT.

The chain links TRBV21-1 to TRBJ1-4; the table's D call TRBD1 went unverified against the DNA. TRBV21-1 is a listed pseudogene. The CDR3 spans 14 residues. The CDR3 nucleotides read TGTGCCAGCAGCAAGGACTGCAGGGGGGAAAAACTGTTTTTT. Amino acid sequence: CASSKDCRGEKLFF.